The 28 T cell receptor beta chains listed next were all sequenced from one sample in a study of T-cell reconstitution after alpha-beta-depleted transplantation in children. Preparation of the TCRbeta library was carried out with unique molecular identifiers. From the PCR reads, TCRdb called clonotypes with MiXCR, one entry per CDR3 protein. The data show about 1,000,000 distinct CDR3 sequences, with roughly 31% seen just once and roughly 31% held by the top ten. Sequencing used PBMCs, mostly from graft donor cells, obtained 360 days after TCRalphabeta/CD19-depleted stem cell transplant. These receptors came from a boy less than two years old who had a stem cell transplant for SCID, so the T cells may come from the graft donor.

V and J are TRBV10-3 and TRBJ2-7, with TRBD2 identical over 13 bases. The CDR3 contains 16 residues. Germline CDR1 is ENHRY and CDR2 is SYGVKD. The J segment lost 3 bases and the V segment lost 3 bases, leaving 5 bases of the junction unmatched. For the CDR3, the DNA is TGTGCCATCAGTGAACTACTAGCGGGGGGGCTCTACGAGCAGTACTTC. Its protein product is CAISELLAGGLYEQYF.

In DNA form, the CDR3 reads TGCAGTGCTAGTGGGGGTAAGGAGGCTTTCTTT. It is translated as CSASGGKEAFF. The rearrangement links TRBV20-1 to TRBJ1-1; D perhaps matches TRBD1 (5 bases). Germline CDR1 and CDR2: DFQATT and SNEGSKA (reference sequence). The ends were cut back, 3 bases at V and 11 bases at J, with 13 bases in the middle. The CDR3 length is 11 residues.

The table lists this clonotype with a few counts. The gene calls are TRBV13 and TRBJ1-2; no reliable D call. Germline CDR1 is PRHDT and CDR2 is FYEKMQ (reference sequence). This CDR3 is built from 14 residues. With 0 bases removed from V and 1 base from J, the gap between germline ends came to 6 bases. The CDR3 loop reads CASSLGLDNYGYTF. The CDR3 coding sequence is TGTGCCAGCAGCTTAGGCCTGGATAACTATGGCTACACCTTC.

This clonotype was seen more than once but under ten times. V usage is TRBV27 and J usage is TRBJ2-6; tentatively, D is TRBD1 (5 bases). The CDR3 runs to 18 residues. The germline V gene has CDR1 MNHEY and CDR2 SMNVEV (reference sequence). V lost 5 bases, J lost 4 bases, and 21 bases lay in between. The CDR3 nucleotides are TGTGCCAGCAGTCCATATGCTACTTCAGGGTTGGGGGCCAACGTCCTGACTTTC. It codes for CASSPYATSGLGANVLTF.

The chain has TRBV12-3 or TRBV12-4 and TRBJ1-1; 11 positions agree with TRBD1. V gave up 4 bases and J gave up 5 bases; unmatched junction bases: 6. The CDR3 covers 15 residues. The CDR3 region has the DNA TGTGCCAGCAGTTCCGAGGACAGGGGGCGTACTGAAGCTTTCTTT. Encoded protein: CASSSEDRGRTEAFF.

This sequence joins TRBV5-1 and TRBJ2-7; D possibly corresponds to TRBD2 (5 bases). The V end was cut by 4 bases, the J end by 7 bases, with 15 bases between. Germline values: CDR1 SGHRS, CDR2 YFSETQ. The length of the CDR3 is 13 residues. CDR3 bases: TGCGCCAGCAGCCCGGAGGTGGTGGGGGAGCAGTACTTC. Its translation is CASSPEVVGEQYF.

This clonotype was seen a few times. CDR3 nucleotides: TGTGCCAGCAGTTCCCGGACAACCCACACTGAAGCTTTCTTT. Protein: CASSSRTTHTEAFF. This chain joins TRBV28 and TRBJ1-1; possible D gene TRBD1, 5 bases. From germline, CDR1 is MDHEN and CDR2 SYDVKM. This CDR3 comprises 14 residues. V lost 4 bases, J lost 3 bases, and 12 bases lay in between.

The V call is TRBV7-3, the J call TRBJ2-1; D possibly uses TRBD1 or TRBD2 (5 bases each). The germline CDR1 and CDR2 sequences are SGHTA and FQGTGA. V lost 3 bases and J lost 2, with 11 bases in between. The CDR3 consists of 15 residues. The CDR3 DNA follows: TGTGCCAGCAGCTTCAAGAGGGGCCCCTACAATGAGCAGTTCTTC. Translation gives CASSFKRGPYNEQFF.

This chain uses TRBV2 with TRBJ2-5; 7 nucleotides line up with TRBD2. The CDR3 is 15 amino acids. CDR1 and CDR2 from the germline V gene are SNHLY and FYNNEI. The ends lost 2 bases at V and 2 bases at J; junction bases unmatched: 5. CDR3 protein: CASSEKGLTQETQYF. The CDR3, as DNA: TGTGCCAGCAGTGAAAAGGGACTAACTCAAGAGACCCAGTACTTC.

This clonotype was observed a handful of times. The V call is TRBV5-4, the J call TRBJ2-3; TRBD2 matches 8 bases. The CDR3 loop spans 16 amino acids. J gave up 4 bases and V 4 bases, and 11 bases lay outside the gene matches. Germline lookup yields CDR1 SGHNT and CDR2 YYREEE (reference sequence). CDR3 protein: CASSARGGRRADTQYF. The DNA for the CDR3 is TGTGCCAGCAGCGCGCGCGGGGGGCGTCGAGCAGATACGCAGTATTTT.

This chain connects TRBV3-1 to TRBJ1-2; 11 nucleotides match TRBD1. The CDR3 spans 17 residues. The junction had 8 bases not matched to a gene; V was cut back by 4 bases and J by 1 base. Per the germline V gene, CDR1 is LGHDT and CDR2 is YNNKEL (reference sequence). CDR3 sequence: CASSRLGTGGHNYGYTF. The CDR3 DNA reads as TGTGCCAGCAGCCGCCTCGGGACAGGGGGTCATAACTATGGCTACACCTTC.

This clonotype was picked up one time. The CDR3 nucleotides are TGCGCCAGCTCGGACAGGCCCGGCTACGAGCAGTACTTC. Protein: CASSDRPGYEQYF. The rearrangement links TRBV5-1 to TRBJ2-7; 7 positions match TRBD1. This CDR3 is 13 amino acids long. CDR1 and CDR2 (germline): SGHRS, YFSETQ. V shed 7 bases and J 3 bases; nucleotides not matched to a gene: 7.

The rearrangement uses TRBV12-3 or TRBV12-4 and TRBJ2-7, with 8 bases that match TRBD2. Trimming cost V 5 bases and J 2 bases; bases outside gene matches: 8. This CDR3 has 15 residues. The CDR3 here is CASSPQDGGAYEQYF. The CDR3 nucleotides read TGTGCCAGCAGTCCCCAGGACGGGGGGGCCTACGAGCAGTACTTC.

This clonotype has only a few counts. The chain links TRBV24-1 to TRBJ2-7; 9 nucleotides agree with TRBD1. The V gene end was trimmed by 3 bases and the J gene end by 3 bases; junction bases not matched to a gene: 2. The germline V gene has CDR1 KGHDR and CDR2 SFDVKD. The CDR3 spans 14 residues. In nucleotides, the CDR3 is TGTGCCACCAGTGATCCGGGACAGGGCTACGAGCAGTACTTC. Its translation is CATSDPGQGYEQYF.

This clonotype turned up a few times. The chain carries TRBV15 and TRBJ2-1; 14 bases align to TRBD2. Unmatched junction bases numbered 11, after V lost 2 bases and J lost 8 bases. The CDR3 totals 18 residues. Germline V gives CDR1 LNHNV, CDR2 YYDKDF (reference sequence). This CDR3 is CATSRLGGGTSGGYEQFF. Written as DNA, the CDR3 is TGTGCCACCAGCAGATTGGGAGGCGGGACTAGCGGGGGCTATGAGCAGTTCTTC. The full variable domain, rest sourced from reference TRBV15 and TRBJ2-1, is DAMVIQNPRYQVTQFGKPVTLSCSQTLNHNVMYWYQQKSSQAPKLLFHYYDKDFNNEADTPDNFQSRRPNTSFCFLDIRSPGLGDTAMYLCATSRLGGGTSGGYEQFFGPGTRLTVL.

This clonotype was seen only a few times. The chain links TRBV20-1 to TRBJ1-3, with D unresolved. This CDR3 contains 11 residues. V was pared by 8 bases and J by 4 bases, with 9 bases between. Germline loops: CDR1 DFQATT, CDR2 SNEGSKA (reference sequence). In nucleotides, the CDR3 is TGCAGTCCCCGCTCAGGAAACACCATATATTTT. This gives the protein CSPRSGNTIYF.

V is TRBV5-1 and J is TRBJ1-1, with 7 bases that match TRBD1. Germline CDR1 is SGHRS and CDR2 is YFSETQ. This CDR3 has 17 amino acids. J gave up 0 bases and V 1 base, and 9 bases lay outside the gene matches. The CDR3 DNA is TGCGCCAGCAGCTTGTGGCCTTCGACAGGGATGAACACTGAAGCTTTCTTT. Translating it yields CASSLWPSTGMNTEAFF.

V and J are TRBV5-5 and TRBJ2-6; D is undetermined. The germline V gene has CDR1 SGHKS and CDR2 YYEKEE (reference sequence). V lost 4 bases and J lost 3, with 11 bases in between. The CDR3 has 15 amino acids. CDR3 sequence: CASSPGGGGANVLTF. The CDR3 nucleotides read TGTGCCAGCAGCCCCGGTGGTGGTGGGGCCAACGTCCTGACTTTC.

The gene calls are TRBV18 and TRBJ2-3; 7 nucleotides align to TRBD1. The junction had 6 bases not matched to a gene; V was cut back by 1 base and J by 2 bases. In germline, CDR1 is KGHSH, CDR2 LQKENI. This CDR3 comprises 16 residues. CDR3 protein: CASSPQGASSTDTQYF. The CDR3 bases are TGTGCCAGCTCACCACAGGGGGCCTCCTCCACAGATACGCAGTATTTT. The full variable domain, with the rest looked up from reference TRBV18 and TRBJ2-3, is NAGVMQNPRHLVRRRGQEARLRCSPMKGHSHVYWYRQLPEEGLKFMVYLQKENIIDESGMPKERFSAEFPKEGPSILRIQQVVRGDSAAYFCASSPQGASSTDTQYFGPGTRLTVL.

This rearrangement joins TRBV5-1 to TRBJ2-7; unclear D gene. With 3 bases removed from V and 4 bases from J, the gap between germline ends came to 14 bases. From germline, CDR1 is SGHRS and CDR2 YFSETQ. The CDR3 covers 14 residues. The chain's CDR3 is CASSSPLKLYEQYF. CDR3 bases: TGCGCCAGCAGCTCGCCTCTGAAGTTATACGAGCAGTACTTC.

The gene calls are TRBV5-1 and TRBJ1-1, with D unresolved. The CDR3 is 15 amino acids. V gave up 2 bases and J gave up 3 bases, with 14 bases separating them. Looked up from germline, CDR1 is SGHRS and CDR2 is YFSETQ. DNA for the CDR3: TGCGCCAGCAGCTTTCGGGCAGGCGGTGACACTGAAGCTTTCTTT. Its translation is CASSFRAGGDTEAFF.

This clonotype appeared once. V and J are TRBV3-1 and TRBJ2-3; TRBD2 matches at 9 bases. There are 18 residues in the CDR3. V lost 1 base, J lost 4 bases, and 12 bases stayed unmatched. Germline CDR1 LGHDT, CDR2 YNNKEL (reference sequence). CDR3 nucleotide sequence: TGTGCCAGCAGCCAAGGAATTTGGCGGGGGGGCAGGGCAGATACGCAGTATTTT. Translating gives CASSQGIWRGGRADTQYF.

This rearrangement joins TRBV2 to TRBJ2-3, with D perhaps given as TRBD1 or TRBD2 (6 bases each). This CDR3 region has 15 residues. Germline loops: CDR1 SNHLY, CDR2 FYNNEI. V dropped 3 bases and J dropped 0 bases, with 10 bases sitting between them. The CDR3, as DNA: TGTGCCAGCAGTGACTTAGGGGGGAGCACAGATACGCAGTATTTT. Its translation is CASSDLGGSTDTQYF.

CDR3 sequence (DNA): TGCGCCAGCAGCCAAGATTCTCCATCAGGGAGGGGCCCCACAGATACGCAGTATTTT. Its translation: CASSQDSPSGRGPTDTQYF. The rearrangement uses TRBV4-1 and TRBJ2-3, with TRBD2 matching over 7 bases. This CDR3 is 19 amino acids long. From germline, CDR1 is MGHRA and CDR2 YSYEKL. The junction had 14 bases not matched to a gene; V was cut back by 0 bases and J by 2 bases.

The V gene is TRBV29-1, the J gene TRBJ2-1; no definite D call. The germline gives CDR1 SQVTM, CDR2 ANQGSEA. The CDR3 runs 15 residues. V was clipped by 4 bases and J by 3 bases, with 16 bases between them. CDR3 sequence reads: CSVVVDALLYNEQFF. In nucleotides, the CDR3 is TGCAGCGTTGTCGTGGACGCCCTCCTCTACAATGAGCAGTTCTTC.

The genes are TRBV7-2 and TRBJ2-7; D assignment may be TRBD1 or TRBD2 (6 bases each). This CDR3 has 15 amino acids. Germline assignment: CDR1 SGHTA and CDR2 FQGNSA. V was cut by 2 bases and J by 2 bases, with 13 bases left in between. The CDR3 DNA is TGTGCCAGCAGCTTAAGGGGGGTGAGTCCCTACGAGCAGTACTTC. Translation gives CASSLRGVSPYEQYF.

This clonotype was detected only once. The chain links TRBV6-5 to TRBJ1-1; no firm D call. The CDR3 is 13 amino acids. The V end lost 2 bases, the J end lost 3 bases, and 7 bases lay between the germline ends. Germline values: CDR1 MNHEY, CDR2 SVGAGI. The CDR3 coding sequence is TGTGCCAGCAGTTACAATAGGGACACTGAAGCTTTCTTT. This codes for CASSYNRDTEAFF.

This clonotype was picked up a small number of times. The V and J genes are TRBV7-9 and TRBJ2-1; 8 bases are shared with TRBD1. This CDR3 region has 15 residues. V was clipped by 5 bases and J by 5 bases; unmatched bases: 8. Germline-derived CDR1 and CDR2 are SEHNR and FQNEAQ (reference sequence). In DNA, the CDR3 is TGTGCCAGCAGCGGGCGGACAGGGTGGAACAATGAGCAGTTCTTC. Protein sequence: CASSGRTGWNNEQFF.